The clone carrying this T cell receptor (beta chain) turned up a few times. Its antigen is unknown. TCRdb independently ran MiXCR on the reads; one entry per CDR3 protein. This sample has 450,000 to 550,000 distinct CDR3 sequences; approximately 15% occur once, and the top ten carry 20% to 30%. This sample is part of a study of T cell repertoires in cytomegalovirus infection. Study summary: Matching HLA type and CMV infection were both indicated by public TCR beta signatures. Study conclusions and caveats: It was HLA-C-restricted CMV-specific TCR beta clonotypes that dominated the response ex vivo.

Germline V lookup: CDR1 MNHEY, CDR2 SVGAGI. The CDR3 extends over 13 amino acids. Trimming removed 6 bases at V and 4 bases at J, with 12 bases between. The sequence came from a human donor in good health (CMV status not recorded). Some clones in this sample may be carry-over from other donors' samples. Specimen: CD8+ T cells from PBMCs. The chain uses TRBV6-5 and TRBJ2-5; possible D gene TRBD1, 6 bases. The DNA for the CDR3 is TGTGCCAGCAGCCAGGGGTCGGGAGAGACCCAGTACTTC. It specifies CASSQGSGETQYF.